This T cell receptor (beta chain) was found in a study of spatial heterogeneity in lung cancer. Deletions cut 1 base from V and 3 bases from J, with 12 bases between. In germline, CDR1 is MDHEN, CDR2 SYDVKM. This CDR3 spans 15 amino acids. Regarding time point: sample taken at primary tumor resection. Donors were around 70 untreated early-stage non-small cell lung cancer patients. A single record per CDR3 protein comes from TCRdb applying MiXCR to the 5' RACE reads. The sample lists more than 9,000 distinct CDR3 sequences, about 6% seen once, with roughly 9.1% in the top ten. Whole-study results and caveats: Expanded intratumoral alpha and beta TCR counts tracked tumor mutation counts.

The table lists this clonotype with many counts. Antigen specificity is unknown. The specimen comprised lung tumor tissue, sampled at surgery. The chain has TRBV28 and TRBJ1-1; D ambiguous. This TCR was sampled from a male donor with early-stage non-small cell lung cancer. The CDR3 DNA follows: TGTGCCAGCAGTTTATCGAGGGCGGAGGACACTGAAGCTTTCTTT. Protein sequence: CASSLSRAEDTEAFF.